One sample yielded the 25 T cell receptor beta chains listed below, sequenced in a study of T cell responses to AZD1222 COVID-19 vaccine. Measured with immunoSEQ multiplex PCR; TCRdb has only the in-frame clones, and not every one. The sample yields under 200,000 clones, about 90% seen once. Sequencing was performed on peripheral blood, taken on day 0 of AZD1222 vaccination. All receptors come from an adult in good health.

V usage is TRBV4-1 and J usage is TRBJ1-1; D gene ambiguous. The CDR3 spans 15 residues. Trimming stripped 0 bases from V and 6 bases from J, with 14 bases between. CDR1 MGHRA and CDR2 YSYEKL come from the germline V gene. CDR3 DNA sequence: TGCGCCAGCAGCCAAGATAGGAACAGAAAATCTGAAGCTTTCTTT. Its translation: CASSQDRNRKSEAFF.

V is TRBV27 and J is TRBJ2-2; D is unresolved. The CDR3 contains 15 residues. V gave up 0 bases and J gave up 3 bases, with 8 bases separating them. Looked up from germline, CDR1 is MNHEY and CDR2 is SMNVEV (reference sequence). The CDR3 loop reads CASSLSFEYTGELFF. The CDR3 DNA reads as TGTGCCAGCAGTTTATCTTTCGAGTACACCGGGGAGCTGTTTTTT.

The chain joins TRBV18 to TRBJ1-2, with 9 bases that match TRBD1. J gave up 6 bases and V 5 bases, and 4 bases lay outside the gene matches. This CDR3 is built from 13 residues. Germline values: CDR1 KGHSH, CDR2 LQKENI. CDR3 coding DNA: TGTGCCAGCTCAAAGGACAGGGGAGATGGCTACACCTTC. Protein sequence: CASSKDRGDGYTF.

The chain combines TRBV4-3 with TRBJ2-3; 11 bases align to TRBD2. The J segment lost 6 bases and the V segment lost 7 bases, leaving 6 bases of the junction unmatched. Germline V gene lookup returns CDR1 LGHNA and CDR2 YSLEER. The CDR3 sequence is 14 residues long. The CDR3 DNA reads TGCGCCAGCAAAGAACTAGCGGGGGCGGATACGCAGTATTTT. This sequence encodes CASKELAGADTQYF.

This clone has more than one count but fewer than ten. This chain links TRBV4-1 with TRBJ1-4; 7 bases match TRBD1. Trimming removed 1 base from V and 8 bases from J; junction bases left unmatched: 7. Germline V CDR1 and CDR2: MGHRA, YSYEKL. CDR3 length: 15 residues. The CDR3: CASSQVQQGEEKLFF. CDR3 nucleotide sequence: TGCGCCAGCAGCCAAGTCCAGCAGGGGGAAGAAAAACTGTTTTTT.

The chain links TRBV7-9 to TRBJ1-1, with D unclear. The CDR3 consists of 12 residues. Germline V gives CDR1 SEHNR, CDR2 FQNEAQ (reference sequence). Trimming removed 1 base from V and 10 bases from J, with 10 bases in between. CDR3 in amino acids: CASSLVGSVAFF. CDR3 coding DNA: TGTGCCAGCAGCTTAGTAGGGTCGGTAGCTTTCTTT.

The chain carries TRBV5-1 and TRBJ1-1; 7 bases line up with TRBD1. The CDR3 sequence is 14 residues long. V lost 2 bases and J lost 5; bases outside the gene matches: 6. Germline V gives CDR1 SGHRS, CDR2 YFSETQ. DNA of the CDR3: TGCGCCAGCAGCTTAAGACAGGGAAAGACTGAAGCTTTCTTT. Its protein product is CASSLRQGKTEAFF.

This clone is a singleton in its sample. This sequence joins TRBV9 and TRBJ2-7; 8 nucleotides match TRBD2. Germline V lookup: CDR1 SGDLS, CDR2 YYNGEE. The V gene end was trimmed by 0 bases and the J gene end by 2 bases; junction bases not matched to a gene: 7. CDR3 length: 16 amino acids. The CDR3 reads CASSVGSLAVPYEQYF. CDR3 coding DNA: TGTGCCAGCAGCGTAGGTTCACTAGCGGTACCCTACGAGCAGTACTTC.

This chain uses TRBV7-2 with TRBJ1-1; D is undetermined. The CDR3 is made up of 12 amino acids. The V end was cut by 2 bases, the J end by 8 bases, with 9 bases between. The germline V gene encodes CDR1 SGHTA and CDR2 FQGNSA. Written as DNA, the CDR3 is TGTGCCAGCAGCTTAACGGCCGTCGAAGCTTTCTTT. Translation gives CASSLTAVEAFF.

The CDR3 sequence: CASSVLGGVSEAFF. DNA of the CDR3: TGTGCCAGCAGCGTACTAGGGGGAGTTTCTGAAGCTTTCTTT. The chain couples TRBV9 to TRBJ1-1, with a tentative D call TRBD1 (6 bases). Trimming left V 1 base short and J 6 bases short, with 13 bases between. The CDR3 runs to 14 residues. Looked up from germline, CDR1 is SGDLS and CDR2 is YYNGEE. The variable domain in full, with the rest retrieved from reference TRBV9 and TRBJ1-1, is DSGVTQTPKHLITATGQRVTLRCSPRSGDLSVYWYQQSLDQGLQFLIQYYNGEERAKGNILERFSAQQFPDLHSELNLSSLELGDSALYFCASSVLGGVSEAFFGQGTRLTVV.

This chain uses TRBV7-2 with TRBJ1-4; D is possibly TRBD1 (5 bases). V shed 3 bases and J shed 6 bases, with 11 bases lying between them. Germline CDR1 and CDR2: SGHTA and FQGNSA. The CDR3 consists of 14 residues. DNA for the CDR3: TGTGCCAGCAGCTTGATCCAGGGTTATGAAAAACTGTTTTTT. This translates into CASSLIQGYEKLFF. Together with reference TRBV7-2 and TRBJ1-4, the CDR3 gives the full variable domain: GAGVSQSPSNKVTEKGKDVELRCDPISGHTALYWYRQSLGQGLEFLIYFQGNSAPDKSGLPSDRFSAERTGGSVSTLTIQRTQQEDSAVYLCASSLIQGYEKLFFGSGTQLSVL.

The chain employs TRBV5-1 and TRBJ2-1; tentatively, D is TRBD1 (5 bases). From germline, CDR1 is SGHRS and CDR2 YFSETQ. Trimming shortened V by 1 base and J by 2 bases, and 10 bases separated the two germline ends. The CDR3 runs to 15 residues. DNA for the CDR3: TGCGCCAGCAGCTTGTTGGGGCACCCCTACAATGAGCAGTTCTTC. Residues: CASSLLGHPYNEQFF.

The chain employs TRBV29-1 and TRBJ1-1; D gene uncertain. Trimming removed 3 bases from V and 7 bases from J, with 18 bases in between. Germline V gene data show CDR1 as SQVTM and CDR2 as ANQGSEA. This CDR3 region has 14 residues. CDR3 amino acids: CSVDDAATGSEAFF. In DNA, the CDR3 is TGCAGCGTTGATGATGCGGCGACCGGGAGTGAAGCTTTCTTT.

V and J are TRBV6-6 and TRBJ2-3; D may correspond to TRBD1 or TRBD2 (5 bases each). Trimming took 7 bases from V and 2 from J, leaving 10 bases between them. The CDR3 runs to 13 residues. CDR1 is MNHNY, CDR2 SVGAGI, per germline (reference sequence). CDR3 bases: TGTGCCAGCATGTGGGACCCCACAGATACGCAGTATTTT. Its protein is CASMWDPTDTQYF.

The chain couples TRBV28 to TRBJ1-2; unclear D gene. Germline-derived CDR1 and CDR2 are MDHEN and SYDVKM. Trimming cost V 7 bases and J 4 bases, with 13 bases left between them. This CDR3 contains 13 residues. The chain's CDR3 is CASTRVSGYGYTF. In DNA form, the CDR3 reads TGTGCCAGCACAAGAGTCTCAGGCTATGGCTACACCTTC.

J is TRBJ2-1 and V is TRBV3-1 (or the pseudogene TRBV3-2); D remains ambiguous. CDR1 LGHDT and CDR2 YNNKEL come from the germline V gene (reference sequence). V lost 0 bases and J lost 5, with 5 bases in between. CDR3 length: 13 residues. CDR3 DNA: TGTGCCAGCAGCCAAGATGGTAACAATGAGCAGTTCTTC. It translates to CASSQDGNNEQFF.

The chain couples TRBV7-2 to TRBJ1-2; 7 bases agree with TRBD1. This CDR3 is 15 amino acids long. V lost 4 bases, J lost 8 bases, and 13 bases stayed unmatched. In germline, CDR1 is SGHTA, CDR2 FQGNSA. As DNA, the CDR3 is TGTGCCAGCAGCTCCTGGACAGGTCTTATGGAAGGCTACACCTTC. It yields the protein CASSSWTGLMEGYTF.

The V call is TRBV7-3, the J call TRBJ1-4, with D tentatively TRBD1 (5 bases). The CDR3 totals 16 residues. Between the trimmed V and J ends, which lost 5 bases and 0 bases, there was a span of 13 bases. Germline values: CDR1 SGHTA, CDR2 FQGTGA. Written as DNA, the CDR3 is TGTGCCAGCAGCGAGGGGACTGTCTCAACTAATGAAAAACTGTTTTTT. It translates to CASSEGTVSTNEKLFF.

The V gene is TRBV7-2, the J gene TRBJ2-7; D gene ambiguous. With 8 bases removed from V and 3 bases from J, the gap between germline ends came to 11 bases. The CDR3 sequence is 12 residues long. Germline values: CDR1 SGHTA, CDR2 FQGNSA. CDR3 DNA sequence: TGTGCCAGCGCAGGCATAAACTACGAGCAGTACTTC. It encodes CASAGINYEQYF.

This chain uses TRBV5-4 with TRBJ2-2; 8 bases line up with TRBD1. With V trimmed by 4 bases and J by 6 bases, 11 bases remained unmatched. The CDR3 runs 16 residues. Germline V gene data show CDR1 as SGHNT and CDR2 as YYREEE (reference sequence). Here the CDR3 reads CASSPRTGREPGELFF. The DNA of the CDR3 is TGTGCCAGCAGCCCCAGGACAGGGAGAGAGCCCGGGGAGCTGTTTTTT.

The V and J genes are TRBV3-1 (or the pseudogene TRBV3-2) and TRBJ1-6; the match to TRBD1 covers 8 bases. CDR3 length: 16 amino acids. Looked up from germline, CDR1 is LGHDT and CDR2 is YNNKEL (reference sequence). Trimming cost V 4 bases and J 10 bases; bases outside gene matches: 12. In nucleotides, the CDR3 is TGTGCCAGCAGCCCCGGTGGACAGGGAAGTCGGTCACCCCTCCACTTT. This encodes CASSPGGQGSRSPLHF.

The chain combines TRBV29-1 with TRBJ2-1; 9 nucleotides align to TRBD2. V lost 4 bases, J lost 6 bases, and 4 bases stayed unmatched. CDR1 is SQVTM and CDR2 is ANQGSEA in the germline V gene. The CDR3 sequence is 13 residues long. The CDR3 loop is CSVVRLAANEQFF. In DNA form, the CDR3 reads TGCAGCGTTGTGAGACTAGCGGCCAATGAGCAGTTCTTC.

This clone was seen a handful of times. The rearrangement joins TRBV5-1 to TRBJ2-6, with 7 bases aligning to TRBD1. Per the germline V gene, CDR1 is SGHRS and CDR2 is YFSETQ. The CDR3 runs to 15 residues. Trimming took 2 bases from V and 2 from J; bases not matched to a gene: 1. CDR3 amino acids: CASSLTGAGANVLTF. The CDR3 DNA is TGCGCCAGCAGCTTAACAGGGGCTGGGGCCAACGTCCTGACTTTC.

V usage is TRBV3-1 (or the pseudogene TRBV3-2) and J usage is TRBJ1-1; D possibly corresponds to TRBD1 (5 bases). The V gene's germline CDR1 is LGHDT and CDR2 YNNKEL (reference sequence). The ends were cut back, 5 bases at V and 3 bases at J, with 13 bases in the middle. The CDR3 is 14 amino acids. The CDR3 sequence is CASSYGGVDTEAFF. In nucleotides, the CDR3 is TGTGCCAGCAGCTACGGGGGAGTTGACACTGAAGCTTTCTTT.

This clone was picked up a small number of times. V usage is TRBV30 and J usage is TRBJ1-2; the D is unclear. V was shortened by 3 bases and J by 6 bases, with 14 bases between the two germline ends. This CDR3 contains 13 residues. The germline V gene encodes CDR1 GTSNPN and CDR2 SVGIG (reference sequence). CDR3 bases: TGTGCCTGGAGCCCCAACCAAGGAAATGGCTACACCTTC. As protein: CAWSPNQGNGYTF.